This T cell receptor beta chain was sequenced during a study of Tregs in tolerant kidney transplant recipients. Study at large: The nonmyeloablative bone marrow transplants came from related graft donors, with transient mixed chimerism. Findings and limits, study-wide: Validation in larger populations is needed because few patients were studied. Tolerant patients' donor-specific Tregs expanded beyond overall Tregs, suggesting antigen-driven growth. Some patients' samples used different primers over time, so nucleotide sequences weren't comparable.

CFSE-labeled recipient PBMCs were cultured approximately 6 days with irradiated graft donor PBMCs, then FACS-sorted. Here immunoSEQ multiplex PCR was the method, and the copy in TCRdb shows in-frame clones only, minus some. The repertoire table contains a few hundred clones. The CDR3 sequence is 17 residues long. Trimming removed 3 bases from V and 2 bases from J; junction bases left unmatched: 7. Germline-derived CDR1 and CDR2 are MNHEY and SMNVEV (reference sequence). Measured by frequency, this clone is medium-sized. Its target is not known. The CDR3 is cut off 3 residues early in the read; its end comes from the germline J gene.

This chain joins TRBV27 and TRBJ2-7, with 13 bases lining up with TRBD2. The origin of this receptor is a human patient who received a combined kidney and bone marrow transplant. The sequenced sample was CD8+ T cells from blood cultured with allogeneic cells, obtained before the transplant. The CDR3 loop reads CASSFGLAGDEAYEQYF. The covered CDR3 bases are TGTGCCAGCAGTTTCGGACTAGCGGGAGATGAAGCCTACGAG.